These 21 T cell receptor beta chains came from one sample sequenced in a study of blood T cell repertoires in COVID-19. Sequencing was performed with immunoSEQ multiplex PCR; in TCRdb, only in-frame clones are kept and a portion is missing. The sample contains some 150,000 clones, around four fifths of which appear only once. The sequenced sample was peripheral blood. The receptors stem from a man between 65 and 85 years old with acute or convalescent COVID-19.

The chain couples TRBV6-5 to TRBJ1-2; 8 bases fit TRBD1. The length of the CDR3 is 16 residues. V dropped 0 bases and J dropped 4; count of bases not matched to a gene: 7. Germline values: CDR1 MNHEY, CDR2 SVGAGI. The CDR3 is CASSYSLGQVSYGYTF. CDR3 bases: TGTGCCAGCAGTTACTCTCTGGGACAGGTTTCCTATGGCTACACCTTC.

The rearrangement uses TRBV2 and TRBJ2-3; TRBD2 matches 7 bases. The V gene's germline CDR1 is SNHLY and CDR2 FYNNEI. The CDR3 sequence is 15 residues long. J was trimmed by 2 bases and V by 4 bases; bases with no gene match: 6. As DNA, the CDR3 is TGTGCCAGCAGTGCGCTAGCGGTTTACACAGATACGCAGTATTTT. This gives the protein CASSALAVYTDTQYF. Combining the CDR3 with reference TRBV2 and TRBJ2-3 gives the whole variable domain EPEVTQTPSHQVTQMGQEVILRCVPISNHLYFYWYRQILGQKVEFLVSFYNNEISEKSEIFDDQFSVERPDGSNFTLKIRSTKLEDSAMYFCASSALAVYTDTQYFGPGTRLTVL.

This chain links TRBV2 with TRBJ2-7, with D perhaps matching TRBD1 (5 bases). V was shortened by 8 bases and J by 2 bases, with 10 bases between the two germline ends. The CDR3 extends over 12 amino acids. Germline V lookup: CDR1 SNHLY, CDR2 FYNNEI. The DNA for the CDR3 is TGTGCCAGCGACGGACAAACCTACGAGCAGTACTTC. This sequence encodes CASDGQTYEQYF.

The chain has TRBV15 and TRBJ1-2; maybe TRBD1 (6 bases). Looked up from germline, CDR1 is LNHNV and CDR2 is YYDKDF (reference sequence). V gave up 5 bases and J gave up 6 bases, with 16 bases separating them. The CDR3 covers 14 residues. The CDR3 region is CATSVNREKDGYTF. The CDR3 DNA reads TGTGCCACCAGCGTCAACAGGGAAAAGGATGGCTACACCTTC.

The V call is TRBV10-1, the J call TRBJ1-2; the match to TRBD1 covers 8 bases. CDR1 WNHNN and CDR2 SYGVQD come from the germline V gene (reference sequence). V shed 7 bases, J shed 1 base, and the junction held 2 bases outside the gene matches. The CDR3 consists of 13 residues. The CDR3 DNA reads as TGCGCCAGCACAGGGGGCTGTAACTATGGCTACACCTTC. Translating gives CASTGGCNYGYTF.

The J gene is TRBJ2-2, the V gene TRBV7-3; D perhaps matches TRBD2 (6 bases). V was clipped by 5 bases and J by 5 bases, with 12 bases between them. Germline V gives CDR1 SGHTA, CDR2 FQGTGA. The CDR3 covers 14 residues. The CDR3 nucleotides are TGTGCCAGCAGCCCCCCCGGAGGGACCGGGGAGCTGTTTTTT. Translating it yields CASSPPGGTGELFF.

This clone appeared once. The V gene is TRBV6-5, the J gene TRBJ2-7; 9 bases align to TRBD2. CDR1 and CDR2 (germline): MNHEY, SVGAGI. Trimming cost V 11 bases and J 5 bases; bases outside gene matches: 10. This CDR3 has 13 amino acids. The CDR3 nucleotides are TGTGCCGCCATGGCTAGCGGGATCCACGAGCAGTACTTC. Protein sequence: CAAMASGIHEQYF.

With respect to this clone: Its ends do not fully match the called genes, so a read error is possible. V usage is TRBV4-1 and J usage is TRBJ2-2; tentatively, D is TRBD2 (6 bases). The CDR3 consists of 17 residues. Looked up from germline, CDR1 is MGHRA and CDR2 is YSYEKL. The CDR3 nucleotides read TGCGCCAGCAGCCAAGGGCGGGACGTATTCGAACACCGGGGAGCTGTTTTT. Translating gives CASSQGRDVFEHRGAVF.

The J gene is TRBJ1-4, the V gene TRBV18, with a tentative D call TRBD1 (5 bases). Trimming removed 2 bases at V and 0 bases at J, with 19 bases between. The CDR3 totals 19 residues. Germline V gene lookup returns CDR1 KGHSH and CDR2 LQKENI. The chain's CDR3 is CASSPDASWGGATNEKLFF. In DNA, the CDR3 is TGTGCCAGCTCACCAGATGCCTCCTGGGGGGGAGCAACTAATGAAAAACTGTTTTTT.

The sample holds one count of this clone. This sequence joins TRBV9 and TRBJ1-2; the D gene is possibly TRBD1 (6 bases). The CDR3 covers 13 residues. From germline, CDR1 is SGDLS and CDR2 YYNGEE. Trimming removed 3 bases at V and 4 bases at J, with 10 bases between. CDR3 region: CASSDDRPYGYTF. The CDR3, as DNA: TGTGCCAGCAGCGACGACAGGCCCTATGGCTACACCTTC.

This clone was observed a handful of times. The CDR3 loop reads CASSSSTGRAGELFF. DNA of the CDR3: TGTGCCAGCAGCTCGTCGACAGGGCGGGCCGGGGAGCTGTTTTTT. The chain carries TRBV7-6 and TRBJ2-2, with TRBD1 matching over 7 bases. The CDR3 runs to 15 residues. V shed 4 bases, J shed 6 bases, and the junction held 8 bases outside the gene matches. Germline V gene data show CDR1 as SGHVS and CDR2 as FNYEAQ.

The sample holds one count of this clone. The chain's CDR3 is CATPPNLGTLGNQPQHF. CDR3 DNA sequence: TGTGCCACCCCACCAAATCTCGGGACATTAGGCAATCAGCCCCAGCATTTT. The rearrangement links TRBV5-3 to TRBJ1-5; maybe TRBD1 (6 bases). TRBV5-3 qualifies as an ORF whose function is uncertain. The CDR3 extends over 17 amino acids. The V gene lost 9 bases and the J gene lost 2 bases, with 24 bases spanning the gap.

The rearrangement joins TRBV19 to TRBJ2-1, with TRBD2 matching 8 bases. Trimming cost V 6 bases and J 8 bases; bases outside gene matches: 9. In germline, CDR1 is LNHDA, CDR2 SQIVND (reference sequence). The CDR3 runs 14 residues. The CDR3 nucleotides are TGTGCCAGTAGGGAAGGCGGGGGGAGGGATGAGCAGTTCTTC. Amino acid sequence: CASREGGGRDEQFF. Full variable domain (remainder filled in from reference TRBV19 and TRBJ2-1): DGGITQSPKYLFRKEGQNVTLSCEQNLNHDAMYWYRQDPGQGLRLIYYSQIVNDFQKGDIAEGYSVSREKKESFPLTVTSAQKNPTAFYLCASREGGGRDEQFFGPGTRLTVL.

The chain links TRBV28 to TRBJ1-5; possible D gene TRBD1, 5 bases. Trimming removed 7 bases from V and 3 bases from J, with 10 bases in between. The CDR3 is 13 amino acids. CDR1 and CDR2 (germline): MDHEN, SYDVKM. The CDR3 spells CASKEGNNQPQHF. The DNA for the CDR3 is TGTGCCAGCAAGGAGGGGAACAATCAGCCCCAGCATTTT.

CDR3 loop: CSAWTSGGPGELFF. The CDR3 nucleotides are TGCAGCGCTTGGACTAGCGGGGGGCCCGGGGAGCTGTTTTTT. The chain recombines TRBV29-1 with TRBJ2-2; 14 bases are shared with TRBD2. The CDR3 consists of 14 residues. The ends lost 7 bases at V and 6 bases at J; junction bases unmatched: 4. From germline, CDR1 is SQVTM and CDR2 ANQGSEA.

V and J are TRBV4-2 and TRBJ1-5, with D possibly matching TRBD1 (5 bases). The CDR3 consists of 15 residues. Per the germline V gene, CDR1 is LGHNA and CDR2 is YNFKEQ. V lost 3 bases and J 3 bases, leaving 12 bases between the germline ends. CDR3 nucleotides: TGTGCCAGCAGCCAGGAGACAGATTTCAATCAGCCCCAGCATTTT. Translation: CASSQETDFNQPQHF.

CDR3 sequence reads: CASSYRTTSGGTDTQYF. The CDR3 bases are TGCGCCAGCAGCTACCGGACAACTAGCGGGGGTACAGATACGCAGTATTTT. This rearrangement joins TRBV5-1 to TRBJ2-3; 11 nucleotides agree with TRBD2. The trim removed 3 bases at V and 3 bases at J, leaving 9 bases unmatched. This CDR3 contains 17 residues. Germline V gene sequence: CDR1 SGHRS, CDR2 YFSETQ.

The chain recombines TRBV6-2 or TRBV6-3 with TRBJ2-5, with D possibly TRBD2 on 5 matching bases. V shed 6 bases and J shed 2 bases, with 19 bases lying between them. This CDR3 is built from 16 residues. Germline V gene data show CDR1 as MNHEY and CDR2 as SVGEGT. The CDR3 is CASSPILGEGQETQYF. DNA of the CDR3: TGTGCCAGCAGCCCTATCTTAGGAGAGGGTCAAGAGACCCAGTACTTC.

The CDR3 loop reads CASSSVSFEQFF. Here the CDR3 DNA reads TGTGCCAGCAGCTCTGTCTCGTTTGAGCAGTTCTTC. The chain uses TRBV11-3 and TRBJ2-1; D gene uncertain. The V gene lost 4 bases and the J gene lost 9 bases, with 10 bases spanning the gap. Germline values: CDR1 SGHNT, CDR2 YENEEA. The CDR3 has 12 residues.

The chain recombines TRBV18 with TRBJ1-1; the D is unclear. The V gene's germline CDR1 is KGHSH and CDR2 LQKENI. This CDR3 has 13 amino acids. V was shortened by 3 bases and J by 0 bases, with 5 bases between the two germline ends. The CDR3 is CASSPSMNTEAFF. CDR3 nucleotides: TGTGCCAGCTCACCTAGTATGAACACTGAAGCTTTCTTT.

The gene calls are TRBV6-5 and TRBJ1-1; D remains unclear. V was shortened by 6 bases and J by 3 bases, with 11 bases between the two germline ends. CDR1 is MNHEY and CDR2 is SVGAGI in the germline V gene. The CDR3 spans 13 residues. Here the CDR3 reads CASSGRADTEAFF. The CDR3 DNA reads as TGTGCCAGCAGCGGGCGGGCCGACACTGAAGCTTTCTTT.